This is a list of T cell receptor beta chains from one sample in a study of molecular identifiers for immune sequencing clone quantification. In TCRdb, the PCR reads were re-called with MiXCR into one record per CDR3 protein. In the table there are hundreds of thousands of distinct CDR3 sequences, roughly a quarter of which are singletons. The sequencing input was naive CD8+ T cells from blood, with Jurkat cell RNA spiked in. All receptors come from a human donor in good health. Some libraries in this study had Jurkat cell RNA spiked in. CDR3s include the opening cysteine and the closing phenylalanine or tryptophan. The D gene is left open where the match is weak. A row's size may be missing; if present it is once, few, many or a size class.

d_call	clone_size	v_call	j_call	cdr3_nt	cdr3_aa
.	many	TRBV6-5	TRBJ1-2	TGTGCCAGCAGTAATCACTTAAACTATGGCTACACCTTC	CASSNHLNYGYTF
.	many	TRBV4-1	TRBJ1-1	TGCGCCAGCAGCTTTACGGCGGCTGAAGCTTTCTTT	CASSFTAAEAFF
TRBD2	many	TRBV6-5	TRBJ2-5	TGTGCCAGCAGTTACAGCGGGGGGGTTGAGACCCAGTACTTC	CASSYSGGVETQYF
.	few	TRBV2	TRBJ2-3	TGTGCCAGCCAGGGGATTGGACTCTCAATCTCGGGCACAGATACGCAGTATTTT	CASQGIGLSISGTDTQYF
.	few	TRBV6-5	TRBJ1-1	TGTGCCAGCAGCAGGGTGATTTGGGCTGAAGCTTTCTTT	CASSRVIWAEAFF
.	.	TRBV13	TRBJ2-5	TGTGCCAGCAGCTTAGCAGAGATGGAGACCCAGTACTTC	CASSLAEMETQYF
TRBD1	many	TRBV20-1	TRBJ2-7	TGCAGTGCTAGAGGGACAGGGTACTACGAGCAGTACTTC	CSARGTGYYEQYF
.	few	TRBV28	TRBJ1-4	TGTGCCAGCAGTCGATCGGTCAACTCCGATGAAAAACTGTTTTTT	CASSRSVNSDEKLFF
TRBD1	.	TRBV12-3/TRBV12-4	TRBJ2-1	TGTGCCAGCAGTTTATGGGGGGGGAGGACAGGGGTCAATGAGCAGTTCTTC	CASSLWGGRTGVNEQFF
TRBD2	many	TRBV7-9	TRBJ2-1	TGTGCCAGCAGCTTTAGCGGGGGGGCCCGGGATGAGCAGTTCTTC	CASSFSGGARDEQFF
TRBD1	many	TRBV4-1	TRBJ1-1	TGCGCCAGCAGCCCCTTACAGGGGATAGACACTGAAGCTTTCTTT	CASSPLQGIDTEAFF
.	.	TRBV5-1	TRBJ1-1	TGCGCCGGCAGCTTGTCCGGACTCCTGAACACTGAAGCTTTCTTT	CAGSLSGLLNTEAFF
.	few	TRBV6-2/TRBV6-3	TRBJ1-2	TGTGCCAGCAGTTCGGACAGTCACTATGGCTACACCTTC	CASSSDSHYGYTF
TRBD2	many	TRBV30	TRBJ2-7	TGTGCCTGGAGCGGACTTCCGCGCGGGAGTACCATCTACGAGCAGTACTTC	CAWSGLPRGSTIYEQYF